This T cell receptor beta chain originates from a study of blood T cell repertoires in COVID-19. For the study at large: T cells, B-cell-depleted T cells, or PBMCs provided the cDNA or gDNA that served as material.

In the original processing: Estimates of nucleated cell counts were drawn from the amplification of reference gene primers. Repertoires were generated with immunoSEQ multiplex PCR, while TCRdb's copy carries only in-frame clones and drops some. That table furnishes V, J and clone size, whereas the DNA furnished D and trimming. This sample has under 450,000 clones; approximately 86% occur once, and the top ten carry 7% to 7.5%. The length of the CDR3 is 15 residues. Germline-derived CDR1 and CDR2 are SGHTA and FQGTGA. V lost 2 bases, J lost 5 bases, and 5 bases stayed unmatched. This chain links TRBV7-3 with TRBJ2-5, with 10 bases identical to TRBD2. This receptor was identified in an older woman with COVID-19, enrolled during active disease. The sequenced sample was peripheral blood. The CDR3 sequence is CASSLASGGIETQYF. The CDR3 DNA reads as TGTGCCAGCAGCTTAGCTAGCGGGGGTATCGAGACCCAGTACTTC.